Following are 32 T cell receptor beta chains from one sample sequenced in a study of cytomegalovirus exposure and HLA in healthy donors. The PCR had 60 Vbeta and 13 Jbeta primers. The data were produced by immunoSEQ multiplex PCR, yet TCRdb's version contains in-frame clones alone and is incomplete. Among more than 110,000 clones listed, 65% to 85% were seen once. The sample was PBMCs. The receptors shown here come from a man aged 50 to 59 in good health and CMV-seronegative.

V gene TRBV9 combines with J gene TRBJ1-1; D gene uncertain. Germline CDR1 and CDR2: SGDLS and YYNGEE. The CDR3 has 13 amino acids. The germline V and J ends were trimmed by 0 bases and 11 bases, with 14 bases remaining between them. The CDR3 sequence is CASSVDSGLEAFF. In DNA form, the CDR3 reads TGTGCCAGCAGCGTAGATTCGGGTTTGGAGGCTTTCTTT. The variable domain in full, with the rest retrieved from reference TRBV9 and TRBJ1-1, is DSGVTQTPKHLITATGQRVTLRCSPRSGDLSVYWYQQSLDQGLQFLIQYYNGEERAKGNILERFSAQQFPDLHSELNLSSLELGDSALYFCASSVDSGLEAFFGQGTRLTVV.

This chain joins TRBV4-2 and TRBJ2-1; 13 bases map to TRBD2. Germline CDR1 reads LGHNA; CDR2 reads YNFKEQ. The CDR3 has 15 residues. Trimming at V came to 1 base and at J to 10 bases, leaving 4 bases not matched to a gene. For the CDR3, the DNA is TGTGCCAGCAGCCAAGGTGGACTAGCGGGAGCAGAGCAGTTCTTC. This encodes CASSQGGLAGAEQFF.

This chain joins TRBV7-9 and TRBJ2-3; 9 bases line up with TRBD2. Germline V gene data show CDR1 as SEHNR and CDR2 as FQNEAQ (reference sequence). The CDR3 is made up of 17 amino acids. After removal of 5 bases from V and 3 bases from J, the junction contained 12 bases not matched to a gene. The DNA of the CDR3 is TGTGCCAGCAGCCCCTGGGGGGCGGGGGGGCCGACAGATACGCAGTATTTT. Protein product: CASSPWGAGGPTDTQYF.

The chain carries TRBV6-1 and TRBJ1-2; 11 positions match TRBD1. Trimming at V came to 4 bases and at J to 3 bases, leaving 13 bases not matched to a gene. Germline lookup yields CDR1 MNHNS and CDR2 SASEGT. CDR3 length equals 18 residues. The CDR3 DNA follows: TGTGCCAGCAGTGCCGGGGGACTCGGGACAGGGGGTGACTATGGCTACACCTTC. This encodes CASSAGGLGTGGDYGYTF.

J is TRBJ1-2 and V is TRBV18, with D perhaps TRBD1 (6 bases). V was shortened by 0 bases and J by 8 bases, with 13 bases between the two germline ends. Germline V gives CDR1 KGHSH, CDR2 LQKENI. CDR3 length equals 14 residues. CDR3 bases: TGTGCCAGCTCACCACCGGGACAATCGAAAGGCTACACCTTC. Its translation: CASSPPGQSKGYTF.

The chain employs TRBV6-5 and TRBJ1-2; 11 bases align to TRBD1. Germline values: CDR1 MNHEY, CDR2 SVGAGI. With 4 bases clipped from V and 6 bases from J, the junction kept 10 bases outside the gene matches. The CDR3 sequence is 16 residues long. The CDR3 here is CASSSGTGGEMDGYTF. CDR3 nucleotides: TGTGCCAGCAGTTCCGGGACAGGGGGAGAAATGGATGGCTACACCTTC.

The chain is built from TRBV18 and TRBJ1-2; D not certain. The V gene lost 3 bases and the J gene lost 3 bases, with 11 bases spanning the gap. This CDR3 region has 14 residues. CDR1 KGHSH and CDR2 LQKENI come from the germline V gene. CDR3 sequence: CASSPPTLDYGYTF. CDR3 in DNA: TGTGCCAGCTCACCCCCAACCTTAGACTATGGCTACACCTTC. The whole variable domain, filled in from reference TRBV18 and TRBJ1-2, reads NAGVMQNPRHLVRRRGQEARLRCSPMKGHSHVYWYRQLPEEGLKFMVYLQKENIIDESGMPKERFSAEFPKEGPSILRIQQVVRGDSAAYFCASSPPTLDYGYTFGSGTRLTVV.

CDR3 coding DNA: TGCAGCGTTGAAGTGAGGCAATACACTGAAGCTTTCTTT. It specifies CSVEVRQYTEAFF. The chain has TRBV29-1 and TRBJ1-1; D gene unclear. The CDR3 is 13 residues long. Trimming stripped 1 base from V and 3 bases from J, with 9 bases between. Germline V gives CDR1 SQVTM, CDR2 ANQGSEA.

The rearrangement links TRBV13 to TRBJ1-4; possible D gene TRBD1, 5 bases. In germline, CDR1 is PRHDT, CDR2 FYEKMQ (reference sequence). V was clipped by 5 bases and J by 8 bases, with 21 bases between them. The CDR3 has 16 amino acids. The chain's CDR3 is CASSIRRQLRGEKLFF. The CDR3 nucleotides read TGTGCCAGCAGCATTAGGAGACAACTTAGGGGAGAAAAACTGTTTTTT.

The rearrangement joins TRBV9 to TRBJ1-2, with 7 bases aligning to TRBD1. J lost 3 bases, V lost 0 bases, and 5 bases had no gene match. CDR1 and CDR2 from the germline V gene are SGDLS and YYNGEE. The CDR3 extends over 15 amino acids. The CDR3 nucleotides are TGTGCCAGCAGCGTAGGAGGGGGCGGAGACTATGGCTACACCTTC. It is translated as CASSVGGGGDYGYTF.

The chain joins TRBV7-3 to TRBJ2-1; the match to TRBD2 covers 12 bases. The CDR3 has 15 amino acids. Germline lookup yields CDR1 SGHTA and CDR2 FQGTGA. After removal of 6 bases from V and 6 bases from J, the junction contained 6 bases not matched to a gene. CDR3 nucleotide sequence: TGTGCCAGCAGTCTTGGACTAGCGGGGCTCAATGAGCAGTTCTTC. Its protein is CASSLGLAGLNEQFF. Full variable domain (rest looked up from reference TRBV7-3 and TRBJ2-1): GAGVSQTPSNKVTEKGKYVELRCDPISGHTALYWYRQSLGQGPEFLIYFQGTGAADDSGLPNDRFFAVRPEGSVSTLKIQRTERGDSAVYLCASSLGLAGLNEQFFGPGTRLTVL.

The chain employs TRBV5-4 and TRBJ2-5, with 7 positions matching TRBD1. Near its end, the DNA agrees better with TRBJ2-7, so the J call may be wrong. Germline CDR1 and CDR2: SGHNT and YYREEE (reference sequence). This CDR3 has 15 amino acids. The CDR3 region has the DNA TGTGCCAGCAGCCGGACAGGACGGGCCACCTACGAGCAGTACTTC. As protein: CASSRTGRATYEQYF.

This clone was found a few times. The V and J genes are TRBV7-9 and TRBJ1-3; 8 bases align to TRBD1. Germline CDR1 SEHNR, CDR2 FQNEAQ (reference sequence). The CDR3 is made up of 13 amino acids. This CDR3 reads CAYGQGLGNTIYF. CDR3 DNA: TGTGCTTACGGACAGGGCCTTGGAAACACCATATATTTT.

The chain is built from TRBV5-6 and TRBJ2-2; D not certain. Between the trimmed V and J ends, which lost 3 bases and 5 bases, there was a span of 8 bases. From germline, CDR1 is SGHDT and CDR2 YYEEEE. The CDR3 covers 13 residues. The CDR3 spells CASSSEPTGELFF. The CDR3 DNA sequence: TGTGCCAGCAGCTCAGAACCGACCGGGGAGCTGTTTTTT.

This clone was picked up a small number of times. The chain links TRBV5-1 to TRBJ1-3; D possibly corresponds to TRBD1 (5 bases). Between the trimmed V and J ends, which lost 4 bases and 9 bases, there was a span of 20 bases. The CDR3 totals 15 residues. Per germline, CDR1 SGHRS and CDR2 YFSETQ. CDR3 residues: CASSPSGGTSATIYF. The CDR3 nucleotides read TGCGCCAGCAGCCCCAGTGGTGGGACTTCAGCCACCATATATTTT. Full variable domain (remainder filled in from reference TRBV5-1 and TRBJ1-3): KAGVTQTPRYLIKTRGQQVTLSCSPISGHRSVSWYQQTPGQGLQFLFEYFSETQRNKGNFPGRFSGRQFSNSRSEMNVSTLELGDSALYLCASSPSGGTSATIYFGEGSWLTVV.

J is TRBJ1-2 and V is TRBV2, with D tentatively TRBD1 (5 bases). CDR1 is SNHLY, CDR2 FYNNEI, per germline. The CDR3 contains 14 residues. Trimming left V 2 bases short and J 8 bases short, with 15 bases between. CDR3 nucleotide sequence: TGTGCCAGCAGTGAATCAACAGGTTCAGGGGGCTACACCTTC. This translates into CASSESTGSGGYTF.

The V and J genes are TRBV2 and TRBJ1-5, with 8 bases fitting TRBD1. Germline loops: CDR1 SNHLY, CDR2 FYNNEI. The CDR3 loop spans 16 amino acids. With 4 bases clipped from V and 5 bases from J, the junction kept 10 bases outside the gene matches. CDR3 sequence: CASSVGQAGGDQPQHF. CDR3 nucleotide sequence: TGTGCCAGCAGTGTTGGACAGGCAGGGGGCGATCAGCCCCAGCATTTT.

CDR3 nucleotides: TGTGCCAGCAGTGACCCCAGTGGGGCCAACGTCCTGACTTTC. It specifies CASSDPSGANVLTF. This rearrangement joins TRBV2 to TRBJ2-6; D gene uncertain. Germline CDR1 SNHLY, CDR2 FYNNEI. The CDR3 is 14 amino acids. Trimming pared 3 bases from V and 3 bases from J, leaving 6 bases between.

This chain connects TRBV7-9 to TRBJ1-1; D not certain. The CDR3 length is 16 residues. The germline gives CDR1 SEHNR, CDR2 FQNEAQ (reference sequence). V was clipped by 5 bases and J by 2 bases, with 18 bases between them. The CDR3 DNA reads as TGTGCCAGCAGCGCCCGGGGTAACTTTCTCAACACTGAAGCTTTCTTT. Translating gives CASSARGNFLNTEAFF.

The rearrangement joins TRBV27 to TRBJ1-2; 7 bases match TRBD1. Germline V gene data show CDR1 as MNHEY and CDR2 as SMNVEV (reference sequence). This CDR3 comprises 15 residues. Unmatched junction bases numbered 8, after V lost 7 bases and J lost 0 bases. The CDR3, as DNA: TGTGCCAGCAAAGCTGGGACAGTAGCTAACTATGGCTACACCTTC. Its translation: CASKAGTVANYGYTF.

This clone was seen a few times. The chain is built from TRBV13 and TRBJ1-4; TRBD1 matches at 9 bases. J was trimmed by 7 bases and V by 2 bases; bases with no gene match: 11. This CDR3 has 17 amino acids. The germline CDR1 and CDR2 sequences are PRHDT and FYEKMQ (reference sequence). CDR3 DNA sequence: TGTGCCAGCAGCTTAAGAATTCGAAGGGACAGGGCTGAAAAACTGTTTTTT. It specifies CASSLRIRRDRAEKLFF.

There are a few counts of this clone. The rearrangement uses TRBV7-3 and TRBJ2-5, with D possibly being TRBD1 (6 bases). Germline CDR1 and CDR2: SGHTA and FQGTGA. Trimming cost V 3 bases and J 3 bases, with 11 bases left between them. The CDR3 sequence is 14 residues long. The CDR3, as DNA: TGTGCCAGCAGCTTTTCAGGGGAAGAAGAGACCCAGTACTTC. Residues: CASSFSGEEETQYF. Full variable domain (missing parts from reference TRBV7-3 and TRBJ2-5): GAGVSQTPSNKVTEKGKYVELRCDPISGHTALYWYRQSLGQGPEFLIYFQGTGAADDSGLPNDRFFAVRPEGSVSTLKIQRTERGDSAVYLCASSFSGEEETQYFGPGTRLLVL.

V and J are TRBV4-1 and TRBJ1-4; 8 nucleotides match TRBD1. Germline CDR1 and CDR2: MGHRA and YSYEKL. The CDR3 spans 18 residues. V gave up 6 bases and J gave up 0 bases; unmatched junction bases: 12. This chain's CDR3 is CASRTGGTGGATNEKLFF. As DNA, the CDR3 is TGCGCCAGCAGAACTGGAGGCACAGGGGGTGCAACTAATGAAAAACTGTTTTTT.

This clone was counted a single time. The CDR3 nucleotides are TGTGCCAGCAGTGACAGTGGGCAAGAGACCCAGTACTTC. This translates into CASSDSGQETQYF. The J gene is TRBJ2-5, the V gene TRBV21-1; the table's D call, TRBD1, has no DNA check behind it. TRBV21-1 is termed a pseudogene. The CDR3 loop spans 13 amino acids.

The V call is TRBV5-6, the J call TRBJ1-5; D gene ambiguous. V lost 1 base and J lost 6, with 11 bases in between. The CDR3 is made up of 14 amino acids. CDR1 is SGHDT and CDR2 is YYEEEE in the germline V gene. The CDR3 region has the DNA TGTGCCAGCAGCTTGTGGGAGGTAGGTCAGCCCCAGCATTTT. Translation gives CASSLWEVGQPQHF.

CDR3 in amino acids: CSVSGADEKLFF. For the CDR3, the DNA is TGCAGCGTTAGCGGGGCGGATGAAAAACTGTTTTTT. This chain joins TRBV29-1 and TRBJ1-4, with D perhaps TRBD1 (5 bases). Germline values: CDR1 SQVTM, CDR2 ANQGSEA. The ends were cut back, 5 bases at V and 6 bases at J, with 10 bases in the middle. This CDR3 comprises 12 residues.

This chain connects TRBV6-5 to TRBJ2-5; tentative D call: TRBD2 (6 bases). The CDR3 runs 15 residues. Trimming shortened V by 6 bases and J by 5 bases, and 19 bases separated the two germline ends. The V gene's germline CDR1 is MNHEY and CDR2 SVGAGI. The DNA of the CDR3 is TGTGCCAGCAGCAGCCCAGGGCCCGGAGGGGAGACCCAGTACTTC. Amino acid sequence: CASSSPGPGGETQYF.

The chain combines TRBV4-1 with TRBJ2-2; TRBD1 aligns across 7 bases. From germline, CDR1 is MGHRA and CDR2 YSYEKL. The CDR3 is 16 amino acids. Losses at the gene ends were 5 bases for V and 0 bases for J; bases not matched to a gene: 6. Here the CDR3 reads CASSEWTGANTGELFF. The DNA of the CDR3 is TGCGCCAGCAGCGAATGGACAGGAGCGAACACCGGGGAGCTGTTTTTT.

This chain joins TRBV2 and TRBJ2-3, with 12 nucleotides matching TRBD2. This CDR3 is built from 15 residues. Germline values: CDR1 SNHLY, CDR2 FYNNEI. The J segment lost 8 bases and the V segment lost 4 bases, leaving 7 bases of the junction unmatched. The CDR3 DNA is TGTGCCAGCAGTGTCCTAGCGGGGGGGCCAGGTACGCAGTATTTT. Encoded protein: CASSVLAGGPGTQYF.

V usage is TRBV7-9 and J usage is TRBJ1-2; D might be TRBD1 (5 bases). V lost 8 bases and J lost 4, with 14 bases in between. Germline V gives CDR1 SEHNR, CDR2 FQNEAQ (reference sequence). The CDR3 loop spans 13 amino acids. CDR3 region: CASSGQGLYGYTF. For the CDR3, the DNA is TGTGCCAGCTCCGGGCAGGGTCTCTATGGCTACACCTTC.

This chain uses TRBV30 with TRBJ1-2; TRBD1 aligns across 10 bases. Germline values: CDR1 GTSNPN, CDR2 SVGIG (reference sequence). V shed 1 base and J 3 bases; nucleotides not matched to a gene: 5. The CDR3 consists of 15 residues. The CDR3 DNA follows: TGTGCCTGGAGTGGGGGACAGGGGCTTCACTATGGCTACACCTTC. Encoded protein: CAWSGGQGLHYGYTF.

The chain combines TRBV13 with TRBJ2-7; tentatively, D is TRBD2 (5 bases). This CDR3 spans 16 amino acids. V lost 0 bases, J lost 1 base, and 13 bases lay in between. Germline V CDR1 and CDR2: PRHDT, FYEKMQ (reference sequence). The CDR3 bases are TGTGCCAGCAGCTTAGGCTCCCGGGCGGGTTCCTACGAGCAGTACTTC. It yields the protein CASSLGSRAGSYEQYF.